This entry lists 8 T cell receptor beta chains sequenced from one sample in a study of cytomegalovirus exposure and HLA in healthy donors. It was with 60 Vbeta and 13 Jbeta primers that the PCR ran. Profiled with immunoSEQ multiplex PCR; TCRdb holds only in-frame clones, not every one. The data show 150,000 or so clones, more than 60% seen once. Sequenced sample: PBMCs. Every receptor here comes from a female donor in good health and CMV-seronegative.

This chain connects TRBV14 to TRBJ1-1; D gene ambiguous. The CDR3 covers 12 residues. In germline, CDR1 is SGHDN, CDR2 FVKESK. With 0 bases removed from V and 7 bases from J, the gap between germline ends came to 6 bases. CDR3 DNA sequence: TGTGCCAGCAGCCAAGAGCGGCGTGAAGCTTTCTTT. Encoded protein: CASSQERREAFF.

V gene TRBV5-6 combines with J gene TRBJ2-3; TRBD2 matches at 7 bases. From germline, CDR1 is SGHDT and CDR2 YYEEEE. The junction had 9 bases not matched to a gene; V was cut back by 8 bases and J by 6 bases. The CDR3 contains 13 residues. The CDR3 nucleotides are TGTGCCAGTGCCGGGTGGGAGGGCGATACGCAGTATTTT. Encoded protein: CASAGWEGDTQYF.

This rearrangement joins TRBV6-1 to TRBJ1-2; 7 bases align to TRBD1. The V gene end was trimmed by 0 bases and the J gene end by 5 bases; junction bases not matched to a gene: 3. This CDR3 spans 14 amino acids. Germline V gene sequence: CDR1 MNHNS, CDR2 SASEGT. The CDR3 DNA sequence: TGTGCCAGCAGTGAAGCGGGACAGAAATATGGCTACACCTTC. It yields the protein CASSEAGQKYGYTF.

The DNA for the CDR3 is TGTGCCAGCAGTAGATCTAGCGGGAGTCGGTATTTT. Residues: CASSRSSGSRYF. The gene calls are TRBV6-5 and TRBJ2-3, with 10 nucleotides matching TRBD2. V shed 5 bases, J shed 14 bases, and the junction held 7 bases outside the gene matches. The CDR3 totals 12 residues. Germline V gives CDR1 MNHEY, CDR2 SVGAGI.

This chain connects TRBV6-6 to TRBJ2-5, with D tentatively TRBD1 (6 bases). The J call could be wrong; TRBJ2-7 is a better fit for the DNA end. Germline values: CDR1 MNHNY, CDR2 SVGAGI (reference sequence). This CDR3 spans 14 amino acids. CDR3 coding DNA: TGTGCCAGCAGTTACTCGCAGGGGATGAACGAGCAGTACTTC. Its protein is CASSYSQGMNEQYF.

The chain employs TRBV2 and TRBJ1-1, with D unresolved. CDR1 SNHLY and CDR2 FYNNEI come from the germline V gene. The V and J ends lost 6 bases and 0 bases respectively, with 11 bases between them. The CDR3 extends over 14 amino acids. This CDR3 reads CASREGPMNTEAFF. The CDR3 DNA is TGTGCCAGCAGGGAGGGCCCCATGAACACTGAAGCTTTCTTT.

The chain recombines TRBV6-5 with TRBJ2-3, with TRBD2 identical over 7 bases. CDR3 length: 14 amino acids. Trimming cost V 7 bases and J 2 bases; bases outside gene matches: 6. Looked up from germline, CDR1 is MNHEY and CDR2 is SVGAGI. The CDR3 protein is CASTSGEPTDTQYF. CDR3 nucleotide sequence: TGTGCCAGCACGAGCGGGGAGCCCACAGATACGCAGTATTTT.

This clone was counted a few times. The chain employs TRBV6-1 and TRBJ2-1; 10 nucleotides agree with TRBD2. Unmatched junction bases numbered 7, after V lost 6 bases and J lost 5 bases. Germline assignment: CDR1 MNHNS and CDR2 SASEGT. This CDR3 comprises 15 residues. The chain's CDR3 is CASRLSGGADNEQFF. The DNA of the CDR3 is TGTGCCAGCAGATTAAGCGGGGGGGCCGACAATGAGCAGTTCTTC.